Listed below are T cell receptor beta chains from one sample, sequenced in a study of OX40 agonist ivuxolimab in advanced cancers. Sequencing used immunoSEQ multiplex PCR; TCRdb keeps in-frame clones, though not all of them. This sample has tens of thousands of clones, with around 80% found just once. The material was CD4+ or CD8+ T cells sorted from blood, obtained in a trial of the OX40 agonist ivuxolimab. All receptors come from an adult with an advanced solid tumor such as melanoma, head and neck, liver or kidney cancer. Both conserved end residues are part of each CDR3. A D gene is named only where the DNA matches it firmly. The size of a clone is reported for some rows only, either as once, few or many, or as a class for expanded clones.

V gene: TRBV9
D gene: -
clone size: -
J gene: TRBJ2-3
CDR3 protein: CASSLLGDLSTDTQYF
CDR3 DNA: TGTGCCAGCAGCCTCTTGGGGGACCTGAGCACAGATACGCAGTATTTT

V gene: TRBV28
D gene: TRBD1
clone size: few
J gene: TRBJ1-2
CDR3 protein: CASRSTGGYGYTF
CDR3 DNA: TGTGCCAGCAGGTCGACAGGGGGCTATGGCTACACCTTC

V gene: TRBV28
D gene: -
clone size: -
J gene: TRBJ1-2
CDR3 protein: CASRNYGTAYTF
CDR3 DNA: TGTGCCAGCAGAAACTACGGGACGGCCTACACCTTC

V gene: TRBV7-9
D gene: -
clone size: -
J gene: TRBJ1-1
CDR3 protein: CASSPLGGGDTEAFF
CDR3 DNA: TGTGCCAGCAGCCCACTGGGGGGGGGTGACACTGAAGCTTTCTTT

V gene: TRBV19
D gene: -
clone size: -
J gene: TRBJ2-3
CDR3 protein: CASSIDLTDTQYF
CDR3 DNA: TGTGCCAGTAGTATAGACCTAACAGATACGCAGTATTTT

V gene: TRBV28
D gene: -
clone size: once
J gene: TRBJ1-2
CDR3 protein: CASSRLRYGYTF
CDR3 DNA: TGTGCCAGCAGCCGATTGCGATATGGCTACACCTTC

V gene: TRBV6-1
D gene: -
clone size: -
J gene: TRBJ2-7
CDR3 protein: CASSAPGAAYEQYF
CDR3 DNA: TGTGCCAGCAGTGCCCCCGGGGCCGCCTACGAGCAGTACTTC

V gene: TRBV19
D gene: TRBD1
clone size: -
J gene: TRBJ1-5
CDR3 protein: CASKDRGDQPQHF
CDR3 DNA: TGTGCCAGTAAGGACAGGGGAGATCAGCCCCAGCATTTT

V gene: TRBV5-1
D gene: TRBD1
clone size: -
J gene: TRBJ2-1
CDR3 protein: CASSLRQGRNEQFF
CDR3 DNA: TGCGCCAGCAGCTTGAGACAGGGGCGGAATGAGCAGTTCTTC

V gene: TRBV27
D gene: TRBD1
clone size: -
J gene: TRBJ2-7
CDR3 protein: CATKVFSGTGGYEQYF
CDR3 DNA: TGTGCCACCAAGGTATTTTCCGGGACAGGGGGCTACGAGCAGTACTTC

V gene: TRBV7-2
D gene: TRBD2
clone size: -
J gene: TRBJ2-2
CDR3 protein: CASSLALAGNTGELFF
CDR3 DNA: TGTGCCAGCAGCTTAGCCCTAGCGGGGAACACCGGGGAGCTGTTTTTT

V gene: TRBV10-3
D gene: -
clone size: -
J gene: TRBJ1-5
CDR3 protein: CAISERGSNQPQHF
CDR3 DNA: TGTGCCATCAGTGAACGGGGATCTAATCAGCCCCAGCATTTT

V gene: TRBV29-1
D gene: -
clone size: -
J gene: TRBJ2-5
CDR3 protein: CSVARGQETQYF
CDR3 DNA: TGCAGCGTTGCTAGGGGCCAAGAGACCCAGTACTTC

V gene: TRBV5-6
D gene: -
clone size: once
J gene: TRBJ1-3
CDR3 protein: CASSLIGTSSGNTIYF
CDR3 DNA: TGTGCCAGCAGCTTGATCGGGACGTCCTCTGGAAACACCATATATTTT

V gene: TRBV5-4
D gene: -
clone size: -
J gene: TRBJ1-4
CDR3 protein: CASSLGQNEKLFF
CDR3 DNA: TGTGCCAGCAGCTTGGGTCAGAATGAAAAACTGTTTTTT

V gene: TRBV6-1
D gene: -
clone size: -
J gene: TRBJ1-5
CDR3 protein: CASSEVGDNQPQHF
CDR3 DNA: TGTGCCAGCAGTGAGGTAGGGGACAATCAGCCCCAGCATTTT

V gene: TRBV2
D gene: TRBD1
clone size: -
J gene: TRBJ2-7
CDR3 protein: CASSRDRSDYEQYF
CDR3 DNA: TGTGCCAGCTCCCGGGACAGGTCAGACTACGAGCAGTACTTC

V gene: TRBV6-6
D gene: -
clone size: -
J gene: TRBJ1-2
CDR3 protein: CASSSGRARTRDGYTF
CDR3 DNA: TGTGCCAGCAGTTCCGGTCGGGCCCGTACACGGGATGGCTACACCTTC

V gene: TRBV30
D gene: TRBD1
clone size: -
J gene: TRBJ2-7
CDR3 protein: CAWSPDRGYEQYF
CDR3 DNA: TGTGCCTGGAGTCCGGACAGGGGCTACGAGCAGTACTTC

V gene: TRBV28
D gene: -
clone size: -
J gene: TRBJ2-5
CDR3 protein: CASSSSPLQETQYF
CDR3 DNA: TGTGCCAGCAGTTCCTCTCCGCTACAAGAGACCCAGTACTTC

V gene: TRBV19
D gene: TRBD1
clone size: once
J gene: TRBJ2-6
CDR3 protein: CASSMVRGLGANVLTF
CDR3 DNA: TGTGCCAGTAGTATGGTCAGGGGGCTTGGGGCCAACGTCCTGACTTTC

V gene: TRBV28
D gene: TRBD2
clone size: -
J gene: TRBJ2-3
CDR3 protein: CASSFSGGRTDTQYF
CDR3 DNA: TGTGCCAGCAGTTTTAGCGGGGGACGCACAGATACGCAGTATTTT

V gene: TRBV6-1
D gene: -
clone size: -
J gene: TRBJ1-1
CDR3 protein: CASSPSRAGGTEAFF
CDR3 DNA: TGTGCCAGCAGTCCCTCAAGGGCAGGAGGCACTGAAGCTTTCTTT

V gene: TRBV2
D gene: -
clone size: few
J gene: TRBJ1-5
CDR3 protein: CASSAEINQPQHF
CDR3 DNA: TGTGCCAGCAGCGCCGAGATCAATCAGCCCCAGCATTTT

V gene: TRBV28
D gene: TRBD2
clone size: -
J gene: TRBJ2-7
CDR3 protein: CASLTRGERYEQYF
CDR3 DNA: TGTGCCAGCCTTACCCGGGGGGAAAGATACGAGCAGTACTTC

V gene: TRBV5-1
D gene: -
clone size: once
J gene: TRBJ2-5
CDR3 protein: CASRFLGQETQYF
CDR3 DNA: TGCGCCAGCAGGTTTCTAGGTCAAGAGACCCAGTACTTC

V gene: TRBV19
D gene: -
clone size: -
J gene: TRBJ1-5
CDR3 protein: CASTVSGPQQPQHF
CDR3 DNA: TGTGCCAGTACAGTTTCGGGGCCCCAGCAGCCCCAGCATTTT

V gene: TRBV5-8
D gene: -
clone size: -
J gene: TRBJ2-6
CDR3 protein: CASSLVRLSGANVLTF
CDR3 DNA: TGTGCCAGCAGCTTGGTCCGGCTCTCTGGGGCCAACGTCCTGACTTTC

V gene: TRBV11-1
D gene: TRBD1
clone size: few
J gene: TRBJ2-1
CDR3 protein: CASSTTGQGEFF
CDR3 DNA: TGTGCCAGCAGCACCACTGGACAGGGTGAGTTCTTC

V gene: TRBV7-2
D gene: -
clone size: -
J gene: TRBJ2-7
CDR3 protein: CASSPGGYRQYF
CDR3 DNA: TGTGCCAGCAGCCCAGGGGGGTACAGGCAGTACTTC

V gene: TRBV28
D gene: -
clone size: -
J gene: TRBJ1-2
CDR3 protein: CASSFGGQQYGYTF
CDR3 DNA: TGTGCCAGCAGTTTTGGGGGGCAACAGTATGGCTACACCTTC

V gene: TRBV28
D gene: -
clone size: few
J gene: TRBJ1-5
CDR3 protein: CASSTGGNQPQHF
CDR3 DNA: TGTGCCAGCAGTACCGGGGGAAATCAGCCCCAGCATTTT

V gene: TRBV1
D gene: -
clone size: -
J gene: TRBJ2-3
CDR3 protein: CTSSPNDRDSDHTDTQYF
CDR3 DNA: TGCACCAGCAGCCCGAATGACCGGGACTCAGATCACACAGATACGCAGTATTTT

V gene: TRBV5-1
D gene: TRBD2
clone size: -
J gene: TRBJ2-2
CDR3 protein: CASSSFGTSGGNTGELFF
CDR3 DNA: TGCGCCAGCAGCTCCTTTGGGACTAGCGGGGGGAACACCGGGGAGCTGTTTTTT

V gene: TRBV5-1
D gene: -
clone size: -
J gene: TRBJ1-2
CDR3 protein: CASSLDSMNYGYTF
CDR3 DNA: TGCGCCAGCAGCTTGGACAGTATGAACTATGGCTACACCTTC

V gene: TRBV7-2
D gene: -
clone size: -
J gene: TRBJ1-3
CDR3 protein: CASSLSWSGAGGNTIYF
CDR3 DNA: TGTGCCAGCAGCTTAAGTTGGTCGGGGGCGGGTGGAAACACCATATATTTT

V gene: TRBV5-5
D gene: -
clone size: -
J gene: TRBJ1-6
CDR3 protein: CASSLDGRGDSPLHF
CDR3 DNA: TGTGCCAGCAGCTTGGACGGACGTGGTGATTCACCCCTCCACTTT

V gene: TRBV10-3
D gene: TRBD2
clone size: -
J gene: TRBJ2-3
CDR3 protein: CAIKGGGSTDTQYF
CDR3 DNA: TGTGCCATCAAAGGCGGGGGGAGCACAGATACGCAGTATTTT